These 8 T cell receptor beta chains share one sample of origin, sequenced in a study of cytomegalovirus exposure and HLA in healthy donors. PCR was performed using 60 Vbeta and 13 Jbeta primers. Generated by immunoSEQ multiplex PCR, the TCRdb table keeps only in-frame clones and is missing some. The profile covers about 73,000 clones, with 75% appearing a single time and around 12% taken by the ten largest. The specimen was PBMCs. Receptor source: a man between 65 and 80 years old in good health and CMV-seronegative.

A single count supports this clone. V usage is TRBV7-8 and J usage is TRBJ2-7, with 10 bases that match TRBD2. V shed 5 bases and J 0 bases; nucleotides not matched to a gene: 4. There are 15 residues in the CDR3. The germline V gene encodes CDR1 SGHVS and CDR2 FQNEAQ. The chain's CDR3 is CASSPSGGASYEQYF. The CDR3 DNA reads as TGTGCCAGCAGCCCGAGCGGGGGGGCCTCCTACGAGCAGTACTTC. The complete variable domain, with remaining parts taken from reference TRBV7-8 and TRBJ2-7, reads GAGVSQSPRYKVAKRGQDVALRCDPISGHVSLFWYQQALGQGPEFLTYFQNEAQLDKSGLPSDRFFAERPEGSVSTLKIQRTQQEDSAVYLCASSPSGGASYEQYFGPGTRLTVT.

The chain couples TRBV5-1 to TRBJ2-7; D may be TRBD1 (7 bases). The length of the CDR3 is 15 residues. Germline V gives CDR1 SGHRS, CDR2 YFSETQ. V lost 1 base and J 6 bases, leaving 17 bases between the germline ends. CDR3 nucleotide sequence: TGCGCCAGCAGCTTGACAACCGGGACAGCGGGCGAGCAGTACTTC. Protein: CASSLTTGTAGEQYF.

This chain's CDR3 is CASGLAWDEGVEGYTF. CDR3 nucleotide sequence: TGTGCTAGTGGTTTGGCCTGGGACGAGGGGGTGGAAGGCTACACCTTC. The V and J genes are TRBV12-5 and TRBJ1-2; TRBD1 is a possible D gene (6 bases). The CDR3 consists of 16 residues. The ends were cut back, 1 base at V and 8 bases at J, with 20 bases in the middle. The germline CDR1 and CDR2 sequences are LGHNT and FRNRAP.

Only one count was recorded for this clone. The gene calls are TRBV29-1 and TRBJ2-1, with D perhaps TRBD2 (6 bases). Trimming left V 1 base short and J 1 base short, with 14 bases between. Germline loops: CDR1 SQVTM, CDR2 ANQGSEA. The CDR3 spans 16 residues. The CDR3 region is CSVEGALALSYNEQFF. The CDR3 region has the DNA TGCAGCGTTGAAGGTGCGCTAGCGTTATCCTACAATGAGCAGTTCTTC.

The rearrangement uses TRBV30 and TRBJ1-6; 9 bases map to TRBD1. V lost 2 bases to trimming and J lost 6 bases; unmatched junction nucleotides: 14. This CDR3 comprises 18 residues. Per the germline V gene, CDR1 is GTSNPN and CDR2 is SVGIG (reference sequence). The CDR3 reads CAWSSGTGLISINSPLHF. The CDR3 region has the DNA TGTGCCTGGAGTTCTGGGACAGGGTTAATCTCGATTAATTCACCCCTCCACTTT.

This clone was seen only once. The chain uses TRBV11-2 and TRBJ1-5, with unresolved D. Germline V gives CDR1 SGHAT, CDR2 FQNNGV. V dropped 6 bases and J dropped 3 bases, with 12 bases sitting between them. CDR3 length: 14 residues. The CDR3 DNA reads as TGTGCCAGCAGTCAAGGAGGTTCCAATCAGCCCCAGCATTTT. Translation gives CASSQGGSNQPQHF.

This clone was observed a handful of times. This sequence joins TRBV6-5 and TRBJ1-5, with TRBD1 matching 7 bases. Trimming cost V 4 bases and J 5 bases; bases outside gene matches: 8. The CDR3 consists of 15 residues. The germline gives CDR1 MNHEY, CDR2 SVGAGI. CDR3 residues: CASSSVTGSHQPQHF. CDR3 bases: TGTGCCAGCAGTTCGGTGACAGGGTCACATCAGCCCCAGCATTTT.

The chain carries TRBV2 and TRBJ2-5, with 8 nucleotides matching TRBD1. In germline, CDR1 is SNHLY, CDR2 FYNNEI. This CDR3 comprises 13 residues. Trimming at V came to 4 bases and at J to 3 bases, leaving 1 base not matched to a gene. CDR3 sequence reads: CASSATGEETQYF. The CDR3 nucleotides are TGTGCCAGCAGTGCGACAGGGGAAGAGACCCAGTACTTC.